What follows describes a single T cell receptor (beta chain). There is no known antigen for this receptor. Nothing much larger sits one base from this clone, and base qualities are not available. In the prospective study, participants were about 18 to 100 years old, resided in about two dozen geographic areas of the United States, and were enrolled through a virtual design. In the prospective study, cohorts were assigned on the basis of participant-reported clinical history obtained from a screening survey and a study questionnaire. For ImmuneRACE Cohort 3, a participant was defined as recovered based on two consecutive negative NP/OP PCR tests, clearance by a healthcare professional, or resolution of symptoms. In the prospective study, mobile phlebotomists collected whole blood, serum and a nasopharyngeal or oropharyngeal swab from each participant. Additional blood draws and questionnaires over an approximately two-month period could optionally be provided by prospective study participants. Blood samples from the prospective study were shipped frozen or at room temperature prior to DNA extraction.

TCRbeta CDR3 regions were amplified from genomic DNA using the immunoSEQ Assay, a bias-controlled multiplex PCR. Per the source publication's procedure: Within the assay, amplification of reference gene primers was used to estimate how many nucleated cells each sample contained. Sequence reads were collapsed and filtered to measure the absolute abundance of every unique TCRbeta CDR3 rearrangement. For each sample, productive Simpson clonality was calculated by taking the square root of Simpson's diversity index across productive rearrangements. TCRdb stores this immuneACCESS table with in-frame sequences only. Part of the clones is absent; in the studies checked, under half of the shortfall reflects unresolved V genes, and no reason is known for the rest. The DNA was the basis for D and trimming; V, J and clone size are from that table. The sample has around 130,000 clones on record, 65% to 90% of them singletons. The top ten clonotypes cover roughly 2.2% of the sample.

The record originates from a study of blood T cell repertoires in COVID-19 (dated by TCRdb to the early 2020s). About the study as a whole: Samples covering the acute and convalescent phases of COVID-19 were provided by collaborators in the United States, Italy and Spain. Samples were obtained from the ongoing ImmuneRACE study (first 160 participants) and from 950 to 1,500 subjects provided by 6 global collaborators. The prospective study material was composed of cDNA or gDNA derived from T cells, B-cell-depleted T cells, or PBMCs. The repertoires were released in a freely available public database meant as a resource for research on the immune response to SARS-CoV-2. Nearly every sample came with metadata listing a de-identified subject ID, COVID-19 status, age in years and sex. Subjects who had been exposed to COVID-19, were actively infected with it, or had recovered from it provided the deeply sampled blood TCRbeta repertoires that made up the dataset. Where available, HLA class I and class II types were taken from metadata supplied by the sample provider and were not determined by assay-based typing. The research as a whole found: The amount of clinical and demographic metadata varied by source and participant and was provided uncurated.

The CDR3 holds 19 amino acids from the cysteine to the phenylalanine. CDR3 DNA only is kept here, 57 bases in frame from base 1. The germline V gene (reference sequence) sets CDR1 to LGHDT and CDR2 to YNNKEL. From V the trimming removes 1 base and from J it removes 0 bases, while the gene matches leave 12 bases of the junction unaccounted for. This sequence was found in a woman between 45 and 65 years old who had recovered from COVID-19. Sequencing was carried out using PBMCs or T cells enriched from blood (not recorded which). The chain is made from TRBV3-1 (or the pseudogene TRBV3-2) and TRBJ2-3; the junction holds 8 bases that match TRBD2. The CDR3 protein sequence reads: CASSQVAGAGGSSTDTQYF. The DNA sequence is given as TGTGCCAGCAGCCAAGTGGCTGGGGCGGGGGGTTCTAGCACAGATACGCAGTATTTT.